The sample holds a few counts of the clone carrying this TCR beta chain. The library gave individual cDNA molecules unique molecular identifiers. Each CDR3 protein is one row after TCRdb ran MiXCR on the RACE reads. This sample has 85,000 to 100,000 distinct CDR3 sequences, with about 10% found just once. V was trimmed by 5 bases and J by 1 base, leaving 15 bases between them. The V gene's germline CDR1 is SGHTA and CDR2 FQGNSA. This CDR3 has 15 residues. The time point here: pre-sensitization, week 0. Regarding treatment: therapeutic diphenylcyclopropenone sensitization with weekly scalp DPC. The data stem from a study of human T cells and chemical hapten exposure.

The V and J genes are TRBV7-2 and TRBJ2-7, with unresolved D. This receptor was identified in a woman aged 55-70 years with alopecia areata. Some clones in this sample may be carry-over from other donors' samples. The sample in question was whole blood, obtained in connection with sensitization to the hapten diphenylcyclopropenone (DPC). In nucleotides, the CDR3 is TGTGCCAGCAGCCCTAGGGCAAGGGATTCCTACGAGCAGTACTTC. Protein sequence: CASSPRARDSYEQYF.